What follows are 22 T cell receptor beta chains derived from one specimen sequenced in a study of T cells after yellow fever vaccination. Each CDR3 protein gets one entry after TCRdb re-called the 5' RACE reads with MiXCR. The profile covers more than 65,000 distinct CDR3 sequences, with approximately 5% appearing a single time and roughly 2.2% taken by the ten largest. The input for sequencing was CD4+ T cells sorted from PBMCs, taken roughly 14 days after the first yellow fever vaccination. Source of these receptors: a young man who received the YFV17D yellow fever vaccine.

The CDR3 DNA reads as TGTGCCAGGCATGGCTACACCTTC. It encodes CARHGYTF. The chain couples TRBV14 to TRBJ1-2; D is ambiguous. V was clipped by 9 bases and J by 6 bases, with 2 bases between them. The germline V gene has CDR1 SGHDN and CDR2 FVKESK. CDR3 length equals 8 residues. Based on the CDR3 plus reference TRBV14 and TRBJ1-2, the full variable domain is EAGVTQFPSHSVIEKGQTVTLRCDPISGHDNLYWYRRVMGKEIKFLLHFVKESKQDESGMPNNRFLAERTGGTYSTLKVQPAELEDSGVYFCARHGYTFGSGTRLTVV.

This clonotype was found many times. The rearrangement joins TRBV12-3 or TRBV12-4 to TRBJ1-5; TRBD1 agrees at 11 bases. This CDR3 is built from 14 residues. Trimming removed 6 bases from V and 3 bases from J; junction bases left unmatched: 1. The CDR3 nucleotides read TGTGCCAGCAGGGGACAGGGGGACAATCAGCCCCAGCATTTT. Protein: CASRGQGDNQPQHF.

This clonotype was found many times. The chain couples TRBV7-3 to TRBJ2-7; possible D gene TRBD1, 6 bases. The CDR3 length is 13 residues. The V and J ends lost 5 bases and 3 bases respectively, with 11 bases between them. Germline V gene data show CDR1 as SGHTA and CDR2 as FQGTGA. CDR3 nucleotides: TGTGCCAGCAGCCCAGGGACATACTACGAGCAGTACTTC. It specifies CASSPGTYYEQYF.

In this sample, this clonotype turned up many times. The chain couples TRBV4-2 to TRBJ2-3; 8 bases agree with TRBD2. This CDR3 is built from 16 residues. Trimming took 1 base from V and 2 from J; bases not matched to a gene: 5. CDR1 and CDR2 from the germline V gene are LGHNA and YNFKEQ. This CDR3 is CASSQVPGGVTDTQYF. DNA of the CDR3: TGTGCCAGCAGCCAAGTACCGGGGGGGGTCACAGATACGCAGTATTTT.

This clonotype has ten or more counts. The chain joins TRBV4-3 to TRBJ1-2; perhaps TRBD1 as D (6 bases). Trimming stripped 0 bases from V and 5 bases from J, with 13 bases between. CDR3 length: 15 amino acids. Germline V CDR1 and CDR2: LGHNA, YSLEER. Here the CDR3 reads CASSQDNREVYGYTF. As DNA, the CDR3 is TGCGCCAGCAGCCAAGATAACAGGGAGGTGTATGGCTACACCTTC.

This clonotype came up many times. This chain uses TRBV7-2 with TRBJ2-3; TRBD2 aligns across 14 bases. J gave up 1 base and V 5 bases, and 5 bases lay outside the gene matches. From germline, CDR1 is SGHTA and CDR2 FQGNSA. The CDR3 covers 17 residues. The CDR3 DNA sequence: TGTGCCAGCAGCACCCGGACTAGCGGGGGGCGCACAGATACGCAGTATTTT. Its translation is CASSTRTSGGRTDTQYF.

This clonotype was seen at least ten times. J is TRBJ1-5 and V is TRBV10-3; perhaps TRBD1 as D (6 bases). The CDR3 has 19 residues. The V and J ends lost 0 bases and 1 base respectively, with 19 bases between them. CDR1 is ENHRY and CDR2 is SYGVKD in the germline V gene. DNA of the CDR3: TGTGCCATCAGTGAGTCGAGCAGGGGTTTGACATTGAGCAATCAGCCCCAGCATTTT. It translates to CAISESSRGLTLSNQPQHF.

This clonotype was picked up many times. The rearrangement joins TRBV27 to TRBJ2-3; D tentatively reads TRBD1 or TRBD2 (5 bases each). Germline V CDR1 and CDR2: MNHEY, SMNVEV (reference sequence). CDR3 length: 13 amino acids. V was pared by 2 bases and J by 8 bases, with 11 bases between. The CDR3 here is CASSLGDGGTQYF. The CDR3 DNA is TGTGCCAGCAGTTTAGGGGACGGTGGTACGCAGTATTTT.

Ten or more counts support this clonotype. The chain carries TRBV7-2 and TRBJ2-7; D is uncertain. Germline CDR1 is SGHTA and CDR2 is FQGNSA. The CDR3 covers 11 residues. Trimming stripped 2 bases from V and 6 bases from J, with 5 bases between. CDR3: CASSLFSEQYF. In nucleotides, the CDR3 is TGTGCCAGCAGCTTATTCTCCGAGCAGTACTTC.

Ten or more counts support this clonotype. The rearrangement uses TRBV20-1 and TRBJ2-3; D tentatively fits TRBD1 or TRBD2 (5 bases each). CDR1 and CDR2 from the germline V gene are DFQATT and SNEGSKA (reference sequence). V was cut by 6 bases and J by 0 bases, with 13 bases left in between. This CDR3 spans 14 amino acids. CDR3 amino acids: CSAIPGTSTDTQYF. The DNA for the CDR3 is TGCAGTGCGATCCCGGGGACCAGCACAGATACGCAGTATTTT.

The chain recombines TRBV5-1 with TRBJ2-3; 8 bases agree with TRBD2. With V trimmed by 6 bases and J by 1 base, 4 bases remained unmatched. The CDR3 consists of 14 residues. Germline CDR1 reads SGHRS; CDR2 reads YFSETQ. In nucleotides, the CDR3 is TGCGCCAGCACCAGCGGGGGCCGCACAGATACGCAGTATTTT. Residues: CASTSGGRTDTQYF.

The chain is built from TRBV29-1 and TRBJ1-5; perhaps TRBD1 as D (6 bases). This CDR3 comprises 13 residues. Germline V CDR1 and CDR2: SQVTM, ANQGSEA. The V end lost 4 bases, the J end lost 5 bases, and 12 bases lay between the germline ends. As DNA, the CDR3 is TGCAGCGTTGGCCAGGGGAGGGATCAGCCCCAGCATTTT. Protein sequence: CSVGQGRDQPQHF.

This clonotype occurred many times. The J gene is TRBJ1-2, the V gene TRBV5-1; 10 bases are a match to TRBD1. Germline lookup yields CDR1 SGHRS and CDR2 YFSETQ. J lost 3 bases, V lost 4 bases, and 6 bases had no gene match. There are 15 residues in the CDR3. The CDR3 DNA reads as TGCGCCAGCAGCGTGGGACAGGGGACAGACTATGGCTACACCTTC. Encoded protein: CASSVGQGTDYGYTF.

This clonotype showed up many times. V and J are TRBV6-1 and TRBJ1-6, with unresolved D. The CDR3 is made up of 14 amino acids. Germline CDR1 reads MNHNS; CDR2 reads SASEGT. The V and J ends lost 1 base and 10 bases respectively, with 11 bases between them. The CDR3: CASSEVLSKSPLHF. Here the CDR3 DNA reads TGTGCCAGCAGTGAAGTTTTGAGTAAATCACCCCTCCACTTT.

Many counts were recorded for this clonotype. The rearrangement joins TRBV5-1 to TRBJ2-7; D remains ambiguous. The CDR3 spans 14 residues. Trimming took off 1 base at V and 0 bases at J, with 8 bases between the two ends. Germline V gene lookup returns CDR1 SGHRS and CDR2 YFSETQ. This CDR3 reads CASSLSGRSYEQYV. The CDR3 DNA follows: TGCGCCAGCAGCTTGTCCGGCCGCTCCTACGAGCAGTACGTC.

The gene calls are TRBV5-1 and TRBJ2-1, with D perhaps given as TRBD1 or TRBD2 (6 bases each). Germline assignment: CDR1 SGHRS and CDR2 YFSETQ. The CDR3 has 15 amino acids. The V and J ends lost 0 bases and 6 bases respectively, with 13 bases between them. CDR3 sequence reads: CASSLDLWGANEQFF. CDR3 sequence (DNA): TGCGCCAGCAGCTTGGATTTGTGGGGGGCCAATGAGCAGTTCTTC.

The table lists this clonotype with many counts. The rearrangement uses TRBV20-1 and TRBJ1-1, with unresolved D. Germline V CDR1 and CDR2: DFQATT, SNEGSKA (reference sequence). The CDR3 has 14 amino acids. V shed 1 base and J shed 1 base, with 10 bases lying between them. The CDR3 DNA sequence: TGCAGTGCTAGAGGCGGTTTAGGGAACACTGAAGCTTTCTTT. Translating gives CSARGGLGNTEAFF.

This clonotype was counted ten times or more. Its ends do not fully match the called genes, so a read error is possible. The chain employs TRBV7-7 and TRBJ2-2; TRBD2 aligns across 10 bases. The germline gives CDR1 SSHAT, CDR2 FNYEAQ (reference sequence). The CDR3 contains 15 residues. The CDR3 DNA sequence: TGTGCTAGCAGCCGGACTAGCGGTGACACCGGGGAGCTGTTTTTT. Translating gives CASSRTSGDTGELFF.

This clonotype came up a few times. The chain employs TRBV7-2 and TRBJ1-5; D unclear. Germline V CDR1 and CDR2: SGHTA, FQGNSA. The CDR3 consists of 15 residues. Trimming removed 0 bases at V and 5 bases at J, with 11 bases between. DNA of the CDR3: TGTGCCAGCAGCTTAGCGCAAGGGAGGGATCAGCCCCAGCATTTT. It translates to CASSLAQGRDQPQHF.

This clonotype showed up many times. V usage is TRBV11-2 and J usage is TRBJ2-2; TRBD2 matches at 8 bases. Germline trimming cut 5 bases from V and 4 bases from J; bases unmatched to any gene: 9. Germline values: CDR1 SGHAT, CDR2 FQNNGV. There are 16 residues in the CDR3. CDR3 in DNA: TGTGCCAGCAGCAGATCGAGCGCGGGGGGCACCGGGGAGCTGTTTTTT. It is translated as CASSRSSAGGTGELFF.

This clonotype was seen ten or more times. The J gene is TRBJ1-1, the V gene TRBV20-1; TRBD1 is a possible D gene (6 bases). This CDR3 is 11 amino acids long. V lost 4 bases, J lost 10 bases, and 13 bases lay in between. Germline values: CDR1 DFQATT, CDR2 SNEGSKA (reference sequence). DNA for the CDR3: TGCAGTGCTAAAACAGGGTTCGGAGCTTTCTTT. It translates to CSAKTGFGAFF.

This clonotype was picked up many times. The rearrangement links TRBV7-2 to TRBJ2-7; weak D call: TRBD1 (5 bases). With 5 bases removed from V and 1 base from J, the gap between germline ends came to 9 bases. The CDR3 has 13 amino acids. Germline CDR1 SGHTA, CDR2 FQGNSA. DNA for the CDR3: TGTGCCAGCAGCCCCCCAGGGTCCTACGAGCAGTACTTC. It yields the protein CASSPPGSYEQYF.